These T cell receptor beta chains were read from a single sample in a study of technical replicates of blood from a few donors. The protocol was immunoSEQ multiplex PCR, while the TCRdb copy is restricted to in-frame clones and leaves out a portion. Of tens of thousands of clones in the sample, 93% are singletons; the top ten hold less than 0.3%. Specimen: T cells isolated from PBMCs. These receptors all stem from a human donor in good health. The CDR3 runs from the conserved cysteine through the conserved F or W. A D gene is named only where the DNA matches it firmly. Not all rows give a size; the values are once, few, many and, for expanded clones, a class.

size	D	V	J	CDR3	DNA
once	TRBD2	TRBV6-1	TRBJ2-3	CASSEDDLGGAADTQYF	TGTGCCAGCAGTGAAGACGATCTCGGGGGGGCAGCAGATACGCAGTATTTT
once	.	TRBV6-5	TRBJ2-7	CASSLAGGGEQYF	TGTGCCAGCAGTCTAGCCGGGGGAGGCGAGCAGTACTTC
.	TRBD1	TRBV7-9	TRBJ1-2	CASSVTGTGAGYTF	TGTGCCAGCAGCGTTACCGGGACAGGGGCCGGCTACACCTTC
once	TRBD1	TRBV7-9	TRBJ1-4	CASSPGQGREKLFF	TGTGCCAGCAGCCCCGGACAGGGACGTGAAAAACTGTTTTTT
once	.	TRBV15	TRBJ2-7	CATSDGWYYEQYF	TGTGCCACCAGCGACGGGTGGTACTACGAGCAGTACTTC
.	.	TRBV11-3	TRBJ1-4	CASSFMLGAATNEKLFF	TGTGCCAGCAGCTTTATGTTGGGGGCGGCAACTAATGAAAAACTGTTTTTT
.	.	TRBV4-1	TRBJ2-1	CASRSVNNEQFF	TGCGCCAGCAGGTCTGTTAACAATGAGCAGTTCTTC
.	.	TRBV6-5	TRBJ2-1	CASSYSRRDELEQFF	TGTGCCAGCAGTTACTCACGGAGGGACGAGCTTGAGCAGTTCTTC
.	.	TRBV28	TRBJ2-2	CASSPLTPNSAGELFF	TGTGCCAGCAGTCCCTTAACTCCGAACAGTGCCGGGGAGCTGTTTTTT
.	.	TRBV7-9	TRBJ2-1	CASSLGYPYLNEQFF	TGTGCCAGCAGCCTCGGGTACCCTTATTTAAATGAGCAGTTCTTC
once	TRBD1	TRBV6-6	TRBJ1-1	CASTRNRGLRNTEAFF	TGTGCCAGCACTAGGAACAGGGGGCTCCGGAACACTGAAGCTTTCTTT
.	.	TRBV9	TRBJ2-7	CASSVGGTSVREQYF	TGTGCCAGCAGCGTTGGAGGGACGAGCGTTCGCGAGCAGTACTTC
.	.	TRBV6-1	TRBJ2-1	CASSPTYLAYNEQFF	TGTGCCAGCAGTCCAACATATTTAGCGTACAATGAGCAGTTCTTC
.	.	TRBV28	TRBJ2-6	CASSLFREGANVLTF	TGTGCCAGCAGTTTGTTCCGGGAAGGGGCCAACGTCCTGACTTTC
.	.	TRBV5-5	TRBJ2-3	CASSPLTSLGDTQYF	TGTGCCAGCAGCCCCCTCACTTCCCTTGGAGATACGCAGTATTTT
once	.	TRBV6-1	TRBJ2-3	CASSEAHRQAHTQYF	TGTGCCAGCAGTGAAGCACACCGACAGGCACATACGCAGTATTTT
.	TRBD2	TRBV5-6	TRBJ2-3	CASSGTSGGGLKVSDTQYF	TGTGCCAGCAGCGGGACTAGCGGGGGGGGCCTAAAGGTATCAGATACGCAGTATTTT
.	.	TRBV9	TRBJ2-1	CASSVEPLPIADYNEQFF	TGTGCCAGCAGCGTAGAGCCCCTACCCATAGCGGACTACAATGAGCAGTTCTTC
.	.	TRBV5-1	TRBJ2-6	CASSLFRGSGANVLTF	TGCGCCAGCAGCCTTTTTAGGGGTTCTGGGGCCAACGTCCTGACTTTC
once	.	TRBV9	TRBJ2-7	CASSVDGGGYEQYF	TGTGCCAGCAGCGTAGATGGAGGAGGCTACGAGCAGTACTTC
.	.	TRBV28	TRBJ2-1	CATGRRVLYNEQFF	TGTGCCACGGGCCGGAGGGTTCTCTACAATGAGCAGTTCTTC
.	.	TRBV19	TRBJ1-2	CASSLGADGYTF	TGTGCCAGCAGCCTAGGGGCCGATGGCTACACCTTC
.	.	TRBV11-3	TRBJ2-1	CASSLDGGGSSYNEQFF	TGTGCCAGCAGCTTAGACGGCGGGGGCTCCTCCTACAATGAGCAGTTCTTC
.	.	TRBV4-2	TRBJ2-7	CASSLETASYEQYF	TGTGCCAGCAGCCTAGAGACAGCGTCCTACGAGCAGTACTTC
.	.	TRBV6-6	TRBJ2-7	CASSYGGRYRQYF	TGTGCCAGCAGTTACGGGGGCCGGTATCGGCAGTACTTC
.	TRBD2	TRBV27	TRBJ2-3	CASSRRQAGGPADTQYF	TGTGCCAGCAGTCGAAGACAAGCGGGGGGGCCCGCAGATACGCAGTATTTT
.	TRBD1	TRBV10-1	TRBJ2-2	CASSDDRTGPNTGELFF	TGCGCCAGCAGTGACGATAGGACAGGGCCGAACACCGGGGAGCTGTTTTTT
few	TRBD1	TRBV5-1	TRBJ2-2	CASSIRQGDTGELFF	TGCGCCAGCAGCATCCGACAGGGGGACACCGGGGAGCTGTTTTTT
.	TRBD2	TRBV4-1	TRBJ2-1	CASSQDPAGGHFNEQFF	TGCGCCAGCAGCCAAGATCCAGCGGGAGGGCATTTCAATGAGCAGTTCTTC
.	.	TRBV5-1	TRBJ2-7	CASSLVSSGLEQYF	TGCGCCAGCAGCTTGGTGTCTTCGGGATTGGAGCAGTACTTC
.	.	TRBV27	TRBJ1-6	CASSFRGRDSPLHF	TGTGCCAGCAGTTTCCGAGGGAGGGATTCACCCCTCCACTTT